This T cell receptor beta chain emerged from a study of blood T cell repertoires in COVID-19. Overall study: Sample material is recorded as cDNA or gDNA derived from T cells, B-cell-depleted T cells, or PBMCs.

In the study's own analysis: Cell counts per sample came from amplifying reference gene primers. Sequenced by immunoSEQ multiplex PCR; TCRdb stores in-frame clones only, minus some. V, J and clone size were drawn from that table, and D and trimming were deduced from the DNA. The sample lists hundreds of thousands of clones, approximately 84% occurring once. The CDR3 contains 11 residues. The germline CDR1 and CDR2 sequences are SQVTM and ANQGSEA. Trimming removed 4 bases at V and 7 bases at J, with 10 bases between. The receptor comes from a man aged 40-55 years with acute or convalescent COVID-19. This chain uses TRBV29-1 with TRBJ1-2; D gene ambiguous. The sample consisted of peripheral blood. CDR3 coding DNA: TGCAGCGTTGTCGTTGCCGGTGGCTACACCTTC. Translation gives CSVVVAGGYTF.